This TCR beta chain was observed in a study of beta chain features in type 1 diabetes. Per the germline V gene, CDR1 is MGHDK and CDR2 is SYGVNS. The CDR3 length is 15 residues. The J segment lost 5 bases and the V segment lost 1 base, leaving 4 bases of the junction unmatched. TCRB transcripts that were expressed got sequenced, as all of the isolated RNA had been reverse transcribed. Sequencing used immunoSEQ multiplex PCR; TCRdb keeps in-frame clones, though not all of them. The sample lists 120,000 to 150,000 clones; less than 15% were seen once. Study conclusions and caveats: Shortening that was moderate but significant affected the TCRB CDR3s of Type 1 diabetes patients in all four CD4+ subsets. A greater similarity of naive, central memory and Treg TCRB repertoires was seen among patients than among healthy donors.

This clone was recorded many times. The antigen remains unidentified. The chain joins TRBV25-1 to TRBJ2-1; 8 bases line up with TRBD1. The receptor's source is a man between 18 and 35 years old with type 1 diabetes. Sequencing used central memory CD4+ T cells from blood. CDR3: CASSELDRDDNEQFF. DNA of the CDR3: TGTGCCAGCAGTGAATTGGACAGGGACGACAATGAGCAGTTCTTC. The variable domain in full, completed from reference TRBV25-1 and TRBJ2-1, reads EADIYQTPRYLVIGTGKKITLECSQTMGHDKMYWYQQDPGMELHLIHYSYGVNSTEKGDLSSESTVSRIRTEHFPLTLESARPSHTSQYLCASSELDRDDNEQFFGPGTRLTVL.